The source of this T cell receptor (beta chain) is a study of response to subunit inactivated influenza vaccine. This clonotype showed up many times. Antigen: not known. Study-level results: The authors suggested that every seasonal influenza vaccination recruits few new T cells.

TCRdb re-called the RT-PCR reads through MiXCR, storing one row per CDR3 protein. The sample yields approximately 480,000 distinct CDR3 sequences, over 9.5% seen once. The sample consisted of PBMCs from blood, taken roughly 6 weeks after vaccination. The TCR sequence derives from a man aged 45 to 65 who received an inactivated influenza vaccine.

The CDR3 loop reads CASSLGVMNTEAFF. The CDR3 region has the DNA TGTGCCAGCAGCTTGGGGGTGATGAACACTGAAGCTTTCTTT. This chain joins TRBV11-2 and TRBJ1-1, with D perhaps TRBD1 (5 bases). Between the trimmed V and J ends, which lost 3 bases and 0 bases, there was a span of 8 bases. The CDR3 consists of 14 residues. CDR1 and CDR2 (germline): SGHAT, FQNNGV. Full variable domain (outside the CDR3, taken from reference TRBV11-2 and TRBJ1-1): EAGVAQSPRYKIIEKRQSVAFWCNPISGHATLYWYQQILGQGPKLLIQFQNNGVVDDSQLPKDRFSAERLKGVDSTLKIQPAKLEDSAVYLCASSLGVMNTEAFFGQGTRLTVV.